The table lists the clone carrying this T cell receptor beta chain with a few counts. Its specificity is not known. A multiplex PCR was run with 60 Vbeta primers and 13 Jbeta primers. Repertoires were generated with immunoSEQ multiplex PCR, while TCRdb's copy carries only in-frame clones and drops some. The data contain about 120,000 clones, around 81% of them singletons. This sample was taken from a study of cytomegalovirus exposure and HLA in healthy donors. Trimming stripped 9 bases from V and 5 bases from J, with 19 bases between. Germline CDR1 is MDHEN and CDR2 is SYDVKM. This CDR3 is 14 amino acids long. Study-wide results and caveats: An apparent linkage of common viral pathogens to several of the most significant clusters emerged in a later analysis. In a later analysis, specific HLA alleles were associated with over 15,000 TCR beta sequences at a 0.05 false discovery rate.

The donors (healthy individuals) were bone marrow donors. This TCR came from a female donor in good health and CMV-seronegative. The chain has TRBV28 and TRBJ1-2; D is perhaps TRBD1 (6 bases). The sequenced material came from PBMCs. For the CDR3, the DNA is TGTGCCAGTTCCGGAACAGGGATTTTGTATGGCTACACCTTC. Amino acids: CASSGTGILYGYTF.